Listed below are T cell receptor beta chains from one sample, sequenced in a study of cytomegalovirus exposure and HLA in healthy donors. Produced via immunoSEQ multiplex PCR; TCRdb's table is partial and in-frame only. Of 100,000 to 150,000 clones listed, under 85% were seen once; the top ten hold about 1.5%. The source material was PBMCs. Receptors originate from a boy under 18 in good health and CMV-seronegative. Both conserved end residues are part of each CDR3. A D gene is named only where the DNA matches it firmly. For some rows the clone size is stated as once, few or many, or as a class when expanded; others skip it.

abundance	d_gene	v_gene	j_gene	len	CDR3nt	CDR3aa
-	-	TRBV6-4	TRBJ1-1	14	TGTGCCAGCAGTGACTCCCACAGGAACACTGAAGCTTTCTTT	CASSDSHRNTEAFF
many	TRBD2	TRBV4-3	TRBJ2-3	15	TGCGCCAGCAGCCAAGAGCGGGGGGGCCCAGATACGCAGTATTTT	CASSQERGGPDTQYF
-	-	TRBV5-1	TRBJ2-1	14	TGCGCCAGCAGCTTGGATGTTGTGGCAACTGAGCAGTTCTTC	CASSLDVVATEQFF
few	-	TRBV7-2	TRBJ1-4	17	TGTGCCAGCAGCTTAGAGTTCGTTGCAGGGCGCAAAGAAAAACTGTTTTTT	CASSLEFVAGRKEKLFF
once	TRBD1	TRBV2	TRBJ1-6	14	TGTGCCAGCAGTGAAGGGACAGGGGATTCACCCCTCCACTTT	CASSEGTGDSPLHF
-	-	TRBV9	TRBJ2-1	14	TGTGCCAGCAGCGTAGTCCGGTCCTACAATGAGCAGTTCTTC	CASSVVRSYNEQFF
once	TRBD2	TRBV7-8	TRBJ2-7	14	TGTGCCAGCAGCTTCGGACTAGTGGCCTACGAGCAGTACTTC	CASSFGLVAYEQYF
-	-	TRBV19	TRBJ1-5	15	TGTGCCAGTAGTATGGGACCGAGGGACTTGGAGCCCCAGCATTTT	CASSMGPRDLEPQHF
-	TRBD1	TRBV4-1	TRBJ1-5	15	TGCGCCAGCAGCCAAGTCGAGGGGGCAAGTCAGCCCCAGCATTTT	CASSQVEGASQPQHF
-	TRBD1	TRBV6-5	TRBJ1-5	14	TGTGCCAGCAGCCCCGGGACAGGCAATCAGCCCCAGCATTTT	CASSPGTGNQPQHF
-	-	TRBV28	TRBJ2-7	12	TGTGCCAGCAGGACGACAGATTACGAGCAGTACTTC	CASRTTDYEQYF
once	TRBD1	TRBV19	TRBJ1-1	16	TGTGCCAGTAGTATAGGCCCAGGGGGTCGGAACACTGAAGCTTTCTTT	CASSIGPGGRNTEAFF
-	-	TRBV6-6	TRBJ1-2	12	TGTGCCAGCATTACACACAGGGAGGGCTACCCCTTC	CASITHREGYPF
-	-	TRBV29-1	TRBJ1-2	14	TGCAGCGTAGATTGGACACCGAGTGGCTATGGCTACACCTTC	CSVDWTPSGYGYTF
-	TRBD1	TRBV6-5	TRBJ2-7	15	TGTGCCAGCAGTCCATCCGGGACAGGGGATTACGAGCAGTACTTC	CASSPSGTGDYEQYF
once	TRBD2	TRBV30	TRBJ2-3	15	TGTGCCTGGAGCGGACTAGCGGGAAGCACAGATACGCAGTATTTT	CAWSGLAGSTDTQYF
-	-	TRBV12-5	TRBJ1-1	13	TGTGCTAGTGCGGAGTCCGGCGACACTGAAGCTTTCTTT	CASAESGDTEAFF
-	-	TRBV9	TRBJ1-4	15	TGTGCCAGCAGCGTAGCGACAGGCTTGAATGAAAAACTGTTTTTT	CASSVATGLNEKLFF
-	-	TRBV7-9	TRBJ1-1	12	TGTGCCAGCAGCTTAGATCGCACTGAAGCTTTCTTT	CASSLDRTEAFF
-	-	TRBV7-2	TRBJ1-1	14	TGTGCCAGCAGCTTGTCCACAGGGATCGCTGAAGCTTTCTTT	CASSLSTGIAEAFF
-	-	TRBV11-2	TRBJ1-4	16	TGTGCCAGCATCCTTTTAGGCGGGGGGAGGGATGAAAAACTGTTTTTT	CASILLGGGRDEKLFF